These 27 T cell receptor beta chains originate from one sample sequenced in a study of cytomegalovirus exposure and HLA in healthy donors. Primers: 60 Vbeta forward and 13 Jbeta reverse. Only in-frame clones appear in the TCRdb table, and some are missing; sequencing was by immunoSEQ multiplex PCR. The data contain about 110,000 clones, around 85% of them singletons. Sequenced input: PBMCs. Receptors were obtained from a man aged 55 to 70 in good health and CMV-seronegative.

V usage is TRBV4-3 and J usage is TRBJ2-1, with TRBD1 matching over 8 bases. V trimming: 4 bases; J trimming: 2 bases; junction bases outside the gene matches: 4. The CDR3 totals 15 residues. Germline-derived CDR1 and CDR2 are LGHNA and YSLEER. This chain's CDR3 is CASSLEGQAYNEQFF. CDR3 DNA: TGCGCCAGCAGCCTAGAGGGACAGGCCTACAATGAGCAGTTCTTC.

The chain recombines TRBV7-9 with TRBJ2-6; 7 bases map to TRBD1. Germline trimming cut 1 base from V and 0 bases from J; bases unmatched to any gene: 3. CDR3 length equals 17 residues. Germline V lookup: CDR1 SEHNR, CDR2 FQNEAQ (reference sequence). The CDR3 protein is CASSLVDRHSGANVLTF. CDR3 sequence (DNA): TGTGCCAGCAGCTTAGTGGACAGGCACTCTGGGGCCAACGTCCTGACTTTC.

The chain uses TRBV25-1 and TRBJ2-2, with TRBD2 matching over 9 bases. The junction had 6 bases not matched to a gene; V was cut back by 1 base and J by 6 bases. The CDR3 loop spans 16 amino acids. The germline gives CDR1 MGHDK, CDR2 SYGVNS. The CDR3 DNA is TGTGCCAGCAGTGAATTTGGACTAGCGCGAGCCGGGGAGCTGTTTTTT. Translation gives CASSEFGLARAGELFF. The full variable domain, completed using reference TRBV25-1 and TRBJ2-2, is EADIYQTPRYLVIGTGKKITLECSQTMGHDKMYWYQQDPGMELHLIHYSYGVNSTEKGDLSSESTVSRIRTEHFPLTLESARPSHTSQYLCASSEFGLARAGELFFGEGSRLTVL.

The CDR3 is CASSSETGGYEQFF. The CDR3 region has the DNA TGTGCCAGCAGCTCCGAGACAGGGGGCTATGAGCAGTTCTTC. V and J are TRBV11-2 and TRBJ2-1; 10 nucleotides match TRBD1. After removal of 4 bases from V and 8 bases from J, the junction contained 5 bases not matched to a gene. The CDR3 contains 14 residues. Germline V gives CDR1 SGHAT, CDR2 FQNNGV.

This clone has a handful of counts. The chain couples TRBV4-3 to TRBJ1-1; D might be TRBD1 (5 bases). This CDR3 has 12 amino acids. Trimming cost V 3 bases and J 7 bases, with 9 bases left between them. Germline values: CDR1 LGHNA, CDR2 YSLEER. The CDR3 DNA sequence: TGCGCCAGCAGCCAGGGGGGGGGTGAAGCTTTCTTT. Translating it yields CASSQGGGEAFF.

The V gene is TRBV6-6, the J gene TRBJ2-1, with D perhaps TRBD2 (7 bases). The CDR3 length is 14 residues. The V gene's germline CDR1 is MNHNY and CDR2 SVGAGI (reference sequence). Trimming took off 10 bases at V and 2 bases at J, with 15 bases between the two ends. In DNA form, the CDR3 reads TGTGCCACCTCGGGCGGGGGCACCTACAATGAGCAGTTCTTC. This gives the protein CATSGGGTYNEQFF.

The chain recombines TRBV9 with TRBJ2-3, with TRBD2 matching 9 bases. The CDR3 has 16 amino acids. V trimming: 5 bases; J trimming: 1 base; junction bases outside the gene matches: 8. Germline loops: CDR1 SGDLS, CDR2 YYNGEE. The CDR3 DNA follows: TGTGCCAGCAGTCCTCTAGCGGGGAGGGGCACAGATACGCAGTATTTT. Amino acids: CASSPLAGRGTDTQYF.

V and J are TRBV5-1 and TRBJ2-7, with D uncertain. The germline V gene has CDR1 SGHRS and CDR2 YFSETQ. There are 14 residues in the CDR3. With 0 bases removed from V and 2 bases from J, the gap between germline ends came to 9 bases. CDR3 protein: CASSLDALTYEQYF. The CDR3 coding sequence is TGCGCCAGCAGCTTGGATGCCCTAACCTACGAGCAGTACTTC.

This chain uses TRBV7-9 with TRBJ2-1; 9 bases are shared with TRBD1. This CDR3 is 15 amino acids long. From germline, CDR1 is SEHNR and CDR2 FQNEAQ (reference sequence). The V gene end was trimmed by 6 bases and the J gene end by 8 bases; junction bases not matched to a gene: 11. The DNA of the CDR3 is TGTGCCAGCAGTCATGGGAGGACAGGGGCAGATGAGCAGTTCTTC. Translated, it gives CASSHGRTGADEQFF.

This clone showed up just once. V usage is TRBV5-1 and J usage is TRBJ1-4; TRBD1 is a possible D gene (5 bases). CDR3 length: 13 amino acids. Between the trimmed V and J ends, which lost 4 bases and 4 bases, there was a span of 8 bases. Germline CDR1 is SGHRS and CDR2 is YFSETQ. DNA for the CDR3: TGCGCCAGCAGCCGACAGAATAATGAAAAACTGTTTTTT. It is translated as CASSRQNNEKLFF. Looking up the rest from reference TRBV5-1 and TRBJ1-4 gives the full variable domain: KAGVTQTPRYLIKTRGQQVTLSCSPISGHRSVSWYQQTPGQGLQFLFEYFSETQRNKGNFPGRFSGRQFSNSRSEMNVSTLELGDSALYLCASSRQNNEKLFFGSGTQLSVL.

The gene calls are TRBV4-3 and TRBJ1-4; TRBD1 might be the D (5 bases). The V gene's germline CDR1 is LGHNA and CDR2 YSLEER. V was pared by 3 bases and J by 6 bases, with 14 bases between. The CDR3 consists of 15 residues. CDR3 DNA: TGCGCCAGCAGCCAGTCCCATTTAGGGGATGAAAAACTGTTTTTT. Protein: CASSQSHLGDEKLFF.

The chain couples TRBV7-9 to TRBJ1-1; 9 positions match TRBD1. Trimming removed 3 bases from V and 5 bases from J; junction bases left unmatched: 10. Germline V gene lookup returns CDR1 SEHNR and CDR2 FQNEAQ (reference sequence). This CDR3 region has 16 residues. The CDR3 DNA is TGTGCCAGCAGCTTGCAGACAGGGGGTAGTGGAACTGAAGCTTTCTTT. Its translation: CASSLQTGGSGTEAFF.

The chain has TRBV6-5 and TRBJ1-1; no clear D gene. Germline V gene lookup returns CDR1 MNHEY and CDR2 SVGAGI. The CDR3 loop spans 14 amino acids. Trimming pared 6 bases from V and 7 bases from J, leaving 18 bases between. The CDR3 nucleotides read TGTGCCAGCAGGTCACCTGGAGGGCCCATTGAAGCTTTCTTT. Protein product: CASRSPGGPIEAFF.

The V and J genes are TRBV5-1 and TRBJ2-1, with unresolved D. Germline V gene data show CDR1 as SGHRS and CDR2 as YFSETQ. Deletions cut 4 bases from V and 6 bases from J, with 11 bases between. This CDR3 has 13 amino acids. The CDR3 nucleotides are TGCGCCAGCAGCGCGGATCCCCTCAATGAGCAGTTCTTC. This codes for CASSADPLNEQFF.

This chain uses TRBV4-2 with TRBJ2-1; 8 nucleotides align to TRBD1. There are 17 residues in the CDR3. CDR1 and CDR2 (germline): LGHNA, YNFKEQ. V lost 3 bases and J lost 8; bases outside the gene matches: 15. DNA for the CDR3: TGTGCCAGCAGCCAGGTGGACAGGGTGGGGGACATGGATGAGCAGTTCTTC. Residues: CASSQVDRVGDMDEQFF.

The CDR3 region has the DNA TGTGCCAGCAGCCCGCGGACTAGCGGGGGGGTCGGTGTCGCAGATACGCAGTATTTT. This gives the protein CASSPRTSGGVGVADTQYF. The chain carries TRBV7-8 and TRBJ2-3, with 15 bases matching TRBD2. The CDR3 is made up of 19 amino acids. CDR1 is SGHVS and CDR2 is FQNEAQ in the germline V gene. The junction had 13 bases not matched to a gene; V was cut back by 5 bases and J by 4 bases.

This rearrangement joins TRBV10-3 to TRBJ2-1; 8 positions agree with TRBD2. The V and J ends lost 2 bases and 5 bases, in that order; junction bases with no gene match: 11. The CDR3 contains 17 residues. The V gene's germline CDR1 is ENHRY and CDR2 SYGVKD. The CDR3 region has the DNA TGTGCCATCAGTGAGCCAGTATCACGGGGGGGAAACAATGAGCAGTTCTTC. The encoded protein is CAISEPVSRGGNNEQFF.

This chain uses TRBV7-8 with TRBJ1-5, with a tentative D call TRBD1 (5 bases). The ends were cut back, 1 base at V and 5 bases at J, with 12 bases in the middle. Germline V gene sequence: CDR1 SGHVS, CDR2 FQNEAQ. CDR3 length: 15 amino acids. In DNA form, the CDR3 reads TGTGCCAGCAGCTTAGAGTGGGGGGGGGATCAGCCCCAGCATTTT. This codes for CASSLEWGGDQPQHF.

In its sample, this clone was seen once. The chain combines TRBV6-6 with TRBJ1-1, with a tentative D call TRBD1 (6 bases). Trimming took off 6 bases at V and 1 base at J, with 18 bases between the two ends. The CDR3 has 16 amino acids. CDR1 and CDR2 (germline): MNHNY, SVGAGI (reference sequence). CDR3 loop: CASRGRRGQTNTEAFF. CDR3 coding DNA: TGTGCCAGCAGGGGACGGCGGGGGCAAACGAACACTGAAGCTTTCTTT.

The chain employs TRBV5-6 and TRBJ2-6; D ambiguous. Per the germline V gene, CDR1 is SGHDT and CDR2 is YYEEEE. The CDR3 loop spans 15 amino acids. The germline V and J ends were trimmed by 6 bases and 1 base, with 11 bases remaining between them. Here the CDR3 DNA reads TGTGCCAGCATTCCCACAAGATCTGGGGCCAACGTCCTGACTTTC. It yields the protein CASIPTRSGANVLTF.

The chain combines TRBV7-9 with TRBJ1-2, with no clear D. Germline V gene lookup returns CDR1 SEHNR and CDR2 FQNEAQ (reference sequence). CDR3 length: 15 residues. V lost 5 bases and J lost 4, with 17 bases in between. The DNA for the CDR3 is TGTGCCAGCAGCCCAGGAGAGGGAGGGTTCTATGGCTACACCTTC. This sequence encodes CASSPGEGGFYGYTF.

This clone was seen more than once but under ten times. The rearrangement uses TRBV30 and TRBJ1-3; a possible D gene is TRBD1 (6 bases). The CDR3 is 15 amino acids. Germline V gives CDR1 GTSNPN, CDR2 SVGIG (reference sequence). V gave up 2 bases and J gave up 0 bases, with 11 bases separating them. The CDR3 DNA reads TGTGCCTGGAGTCGACAGGTCATCTCTGGAAACACCATATATTTT. Its protein product is CAWSRQVISGNTIYF.

The V gene is TRBV5-5, the J gene TRBJ2-2; 8 nucleotides agree with TRBD1. The V gene end was trimmed by 2 bases and the J gene end by 3 bases; junction bases not matched to a gene: 3. CDR3 size: 15 residues. Germline assignment: CDR1 SGHKS and CDR2 YYEKEE (reference sequence). The CDR3 sequence: CASSFGQGYTGELFF. The CDR3 DNA reads as TGTGCCAGCAGCTTCGGACAGGGATACACCGGGGAGCTGTTTTTT. Full variable domain (outside the CDR3, taken from reference TRBV5-5 and TRBJ2-2): DAGVTQSPTHLIKTRGQQVTLRCSPISGHKSVSWYQQVLGQGPQFIFQYYEKEERGRGNFPDRFSARQFPNYSSELNVNALLLGDSALYLCASSFGQGYTGELFFGEGSRLTVL.

The table lists this clone with a count of one. This chain joins TRBV11-1 and TRBJ1-4; D remains ambiguous. Germline V CDR1 and CDR2: SGHAT, FQDESV (reference sequence). The V end was cut by 5 bases, the J end by 4 bases, with 11 bases between. The CDR3 extends over 14 amino acids. CDR3 residues: CASSARGYNEKLFF. In nucleotides, the CDR3 is TGTGCCAGCAGCGCAAGAGGATATAATGAAAAACTGTTTTTT.

This CDR3 reads CASRRDSNSPLHF. CDR3 nucleotide sequence: TGTGCCAGCCGCCGGGACAGTAATTCACCCCTCCACTTT. The chain recombines TRBV6-5 with TRBJ1-6; 7 bases are a match to TRBD1. The V gene's germline CDR1 is MNHEY and CDR2 SVGAGI. The trim removed 8 bases at V and 6 bases at J, leaving 4 bases unmatched. The CDR3 length is 13 residues.

The chain combines TRBV27 with TRBJ2-6; possibly TRBD2 for D (5 bases). This CDR3 is 16 amino acids long. The V end was cut by 2 bases, the J end by 2 bases, with 10 bases between. Germline loops: CDR1 MNHEY, CDR2 SMNVEV (reference sequence). As DNA, the CDR3 is TGTGCCAGCAGTTTAGGCCCCGGGGCTGGGGCCAACGTCCTGACTTTC. Translated: CASSLGPGAGANVLTF.

The chain joins TRBV2 to TRBJ2-3, with 14 positions matching TRBD2. The V segment lost 6 bases and the J segment 0 bases; nucleotides outside the gene matches: 5. The CDR3 loop spans 17 amino acids. Germline CDR1 is SNHLY and CDR2 is FYNNEI. CDR3 nucleotides: TGTGCCAGCAGGAGACTAGCGGGGGGGCGAAGCACAGATACGCAGTATTTT. It codes for CASRRLAGGRSTDTQYF.